The 26 T cell receptor beta chains presented below share a single source sample, sequenced in a study of cytomegalovirus exposure and HLA in healthy donors. TCRdb keeps only in-frame clones here, not all; method: immunoSEQ multiplex PCR. Of around 140,000 clones in the sample, about nine tenths were seen once. The sample taken for sequencing was PBMCs. Receptor source: a man between 18 and 35 years old in good health and CMV-seropositive.

About this clone itself: One junction end does not reproduce the germline sequence, and a read error may be involved. The chain has TRBV5-1 and TRBJ2-1, with D uncertain. CDR3 length: 11 residues. Germline lookup yields CDR1 SGHRS and CDR2 YFSETQ. CDR3 DNA sequence: TGCGCCAGCAGCCAGTACACTGAGCAGTTCTTC. It specifies CASSQYTEQFF. The variable domain in full, with the rest retrieved from reference TRBV5-1 and TRBJ2-1, is KAGVTQTPRYLIKTRGQQVTLSCSPISGHRSVSWYQQTPGQGLQFLFEYFSETQRNKGNFPGRFSGRQFSNSRSEMNVSTLELGDSALYLCASSQYTEQFFGPGTRLTVL.

The chain joins TRBV6-1 to TRBJ1-3, with D perhaps matching TRBD1 (5 bases). This CDR3 has 14 residues. Per the germline V gene, CDR1 is MNHNS and CDR2 is SASEGT. Trimming shortened V by 8 bases and J by 1 base, and 12 bases separated the two germline ends. The CDR3 DNA sequence: TGTGCCAGCGGGGACTGGACTTCTGGAAACACCATATATTTT. This sequence encodes CASGDWTSGNTIYF.

The chain is built from TRBV29-1 and TRBJ1-2, with 9 bases aligning to TRBD1. Germline trimming cut 5 bases from V and 5 bases from J; bases unmatched to any gene: 12. CDR1 is SQVTM, CDR2 ANQGSEA, per germline. The length of the CDR3 is 15 residues. CDR3 region: CSVRTTGGLSYGYTF. The CDR3 coding sequence is TGCAGCGTTAGAACCACAGGGGGCCTATCTTATGGCTACACCTTC.

The chain joins TRBV2 to TRBJ1-5; D is unresolved. The CDR3 extends over 13 amino acids. The V end was cut by 5 bases, the J end by 0 bases, with 5 bases between. In germline, CDR1 is SNHLY, CDR2 FYNNEI. CDR3 in DNA: TGTGCCAGCAGTACCTATAGCAATCAGCCCCAGCATTTT. Residues: CASSTYSNQPQHF.

The CDR3: CAWSITAGGRDGYTF. The CDR3 DNA reads as TGTGCCTGGAGTATTACGGCAGGGGGTCGAGATGGCTACACCTTC. The chain is built from TRBV30 and TRBJ1-2; the match to TRBD1 covers 7 bases. Germline V gives CDR1 GTSNPN, CDR2 SVGIG (reference sequence). V lost 2 bases, J lost 6 bases, and 12 bases stayed unmatched. This CDR3 contains 15 residues.

The J gene is TRBJ2-2, the V gene TRBV6-1, with D possibly matching TRBD2 (6 bases). The germline gives CDR1 MNHNS, CDR2 SASEGT. This CDR3 has 15 residues. Deletions cut 6 bases from V and 2 bases from J, with 13 bases between. As DNA, the CDR3 is TGTGCCAGCAGCAAGGAGGGCCTTAACACCGGGGAGCTGTTTTTT. Protein product: CASSKEGLNTGELFF.

The chain links TRBV29-1 to TRBJ2-1; TRBD2 matches at 16 bases. Per germline, CDR1 SQVTM and CDR2 ANQGSEA. The CDR3 sequence is 20 residues long. V lost 7 bases and J lost 5; bases outside the gene matches: 20. CDR3 amino acids: CSGRLPGLAGGASTHNEQFF. CDR3 DNA: TGCAGCGGAAGACTCCCGGGACTAGCGGGAGGGGCGTCGACACACAATGAGCAGTTCTTC.

This sequence joins TRBV28 and TRBJ2-1; D is perhaps TRBD1 (5 bases). V shed 7 bases and J shed 1 base, with 11 bases lying between them. CDR1 is MDHEN and CDR2 is SYDVKM in the germline V gene. The CDR3 runs 14 residues. The chain's CDR3 is CASIPTDSYNEQFF. The DNA of the CDR3 is TGTGCCAGCATACCGACAGATTCCTACAATGAGCAGTTCTTC.

This chain connects TRBV6-4 to TRBJ2-3; TRBD2 matches at 10 bases. The CDR3 has 15 residues. The trim removed 2 bases at V and 5 bases at J, leaving 4 bases unmatched. Per germline, CDR1 MRHNA and CDR2 SNTAGT. The CDR3 region is CASSDLAGDVDTQYF. The CDR3 DNA reads as TGTGCCAGCAGTGACCTAGCGGGAGATGTAGATACGCAGTATTTT.

This chain connects TRBV6-5 to TRBJ1-2; D uncertain. There are 14 residues in the CDR3. The germline CDR1 and CDR2 sequences are MNHEY and SVGAGI. V was clipped by 4 bases and J by 4 bases, with 13 bases between them. CDR3 nucleotide sequence: TGTGCCAGCAGTTTAAGACGGGGATCCTATGGCTACACCTTC. Translation: CASSLRRGSYGYTF.

The chain recombines TRBV19 with TRBJ2-2; no firm D call. V gave up 2 bases and J gave up 6 bases, with 10 bases separating them. Germline lookup yields CDR1 LNHDA and CDR2 SQIVND (reference sequence). The CDR3 has 14 amino acids. CDR3 coding DNA: TGTGCCAGTAGTATACTCCTAGATCCCGGGGAGCTGTTTTTT. It yields the protein CASSILLDPGELFF.

The V call is TRBV9, the J call TRBJ1-2, with TRBD1 identical over 7 bases. The CDR3 is 15 residues long. Germline CDR1 and CDR2: SGDLS and YYNGEE. V lost 3 bases and J lost 4; bases outside the gene matches: 9. CDR3 protein: CASSGPTGPSYGYTF. The CDR3 nucleotides read TGTGCCAGCAGCGGACCGACAGGGCCTTCCTATGGCTACACCTTC.

The chain combines TRBV19 with TRBJ1-2, with 7 bases matching TRBD1. Germline V gene data show CDR1 as LNHDA and CDR2 as SQIVND (reference sequence). Trimming at V came to 1 base and at J to 4 bases, leaving 6 bases not matched to a gene. CDR3 length: 15 amino acids. This chain's CDR3 is CASSIGTGGGYGYTF. CDR3 nucleotides: TGTGCCAGTAGTATAGGGACAGGCGGTGGCTATGGCTACACCTTC.

The V and J genes are TRBV6-1 and TRBJ2-1, with 8 bases fitting TRBD1. This CDR3 region has 16 residues. Losses at the gene ends were 4 bases for V and 4 bases for J; bases not matched to a gene: 9. Germline V gene sequence: CDR1 MNHNS, CDR2 SASEGT. The CDR3 DNA sequence: TGTGCCAGCAGTGGTTTCAGGGGGCAGACTTACAATGAGCAGTTCTTC. Amino acids: CASSGFRGQTYNEQFF.

CDR3 coding DNA: TGTGCCATCAGGGTTCCTAGCACAGATACGCAGTATTTT. This sequence encodes CAIRVPSTDTQYF. This chain joins TRBV19 and TRBJ2-3; TRBD1 might be the D (5 bases). V was trimmed by 10 bases and J by 0 bases, leaving 11 bases between them. There are 13 residues in the CDR3. Per germline, CDR1 LNHDA and CDR2 SQIVND (reference sequence).

CDR3 in amino acids: CASSESRPDQPQHF. The CDR3 region has the DNA TGTGCCAGCAGTGAATCGAGGCCCGATCAGCCCCAGCATTTT. The chain recombines TRBV6-1 with TRBJ1-5; D is uncertain. CDR3 size: 14 residues. Germline values: CDR1 MNHNS, CDR2 SASEGT. V was pared by 2 bases and J by 5 bases, with 10 bases between.

This chain's CDR3 is CASSAAGGRGEKLFF. The CDR3 DNA follows: TGTGCCAGCAGTGCCGCAGGGGGCAGGGGTGAAAAACTGTTTTTT. The chain recombines TRBV27 with TRBJ1-4; TRBD1 agrees at 8 bases. Unmatched junction bases numbered 9, after V lost 5 bases and J lost 7 bases. Germline V lookup: CDR1 MNHEY, CDR2 SMNVEV (reference sequence). This CDR3 contains 15 residues.

V and J are TRBV30 and TRBJ2-7, with a tentative D call TRBD1 (8 bases). CDR1 is GTSNPN and CDR2 is SVGIG in the germline V gene (reference sequence). V lost 5 bases and J 1 base, leaving 15 bases between the germline ends. The CDR3 has 14 amino acids. The CDR3 loop is CAWLGGDRSYEQYF. The CDR3 nucleotides read TGTGCCTGGTTGGGGGGGGACAGGTCCTACGAGCAGTACTTC.

The chain employs TRBV4-2 and TRBJ2-2; TRBD2 aligns across 9 bases. Per the germline V gene, CDR1 is LGHNA and CDR2 is YNFKEQ. V lost 0 bases to trimming and J lost 7 bases; unmatched junction nucleotides: 18. The CDR3 length is 20 residues. The CDR3 reads CASSQDALAGIPPGFGELFF. Here the CDR3 DNA reads TGTGCCAGCAGCCAAGATGCCCTAGCGGGAATACCTCCTGGGTTCGGGGAGCTGTTTTTT.

This chain connects TRBV10-3 to TRBJ2-3; 9 bases are shared with TRBD1. Losses at the gene ends were 6 bases for V and 7 bases for J; bases not matched to a gene: 8. The V gene's germline CDR1 is ENHRY and CDR2 SYGVKD. The CDR3 is 14 residues long. CDR3 in DNA: TGTGCCATCAGCTCCGGGACAGGGATGAATACGCAGTATTTT. It translates to CAISSGTGMNTQYF.

The J gene is TRBJ2-7, the V gene TRBV11-2; the D is unclear. The germline CDR1 and CDR2 sequences are SGHAT and FQNNGV. This CDR3 region has 14 residues. The V end was cut by 3 bases, the J end by 0 bases, with 9 bases between. The CDR3 loop reads CASSFALSSYEQYF. CDR3 nucleotides: TGTGCCAGCAGCTTCGCTCTCAGCTCCTACGAGCAGTACTTC. Full variable domain (outside the CDR3, taken from reference TRBV11-2 and TRBJ2-7): EAGVAQSPRYKIIEKRQSVAFWCNPISGHATLYWYQQILGQGPKLLIQFQNNGVVDDSQLPKDRFSAERLKGVDSTLKIQPAKLEDSAVYLCASSFALSSYEQYFGPGTRLTVT.

The rearrangement uses TRBV19 and TRBJ1-1, with a weak D call TRBD1 (5 bases). V lost 7 bases and J 10 bases, leaving 19 bases between the germline ends. CDR1 is LNHDA, CDR2 SQIVND, per germline (reference sequence). The CDR3 sequence is 13 residues long. CDR3 sequence reads: CASTPIQGWAAFF. CDR3 in DNA: TGTGCCAGTACCCCTATCCAGGGATGGGCAGCTTTCTTT.

V usage is TRBV2 and J usage is TRBJ1-3, with a weak D call TRBD1 (6 bases). This CDR3 is built from 16 residues. V lost 5 bases and J lost 5, with 19 bases in between. Per germline, CDR1 SNHLY and CDR2 FYNNEI. CDR3 amino acids: CASSLQGALLRNTIYF. In DNA, the CDR3 is TGTGCCAGCAGTTTACAGGGAGCCTTACTTAGAAACACCATATATTTT.

The rearrangement joins TRBV6-5 to TRBJ2-7, with TRBD1 as a possible D gene (6 bases). The V gene lost 4 bases and the J gene lost 1 base, with 11 bases spanning the gap. Germline V CDR1 and CDR2: MNHEY, SVGAGI. The CDR3 extends over 14 amino acids. The CDR3 DNA reads TGTGCCAGCAGTTTCCGGGACACATCCTACGAGCAGTACTTC. Its translation: CASSFRDTSYEQYF.

This chain uses TRBV30 with TRBJ2-1; D unresolved. The CDR3 covers 14 residues. The germline CDR1 and CDR2 sequences are GTSNPN and SVGIG (reference sequence). Between the trimmed V and J ends, which lost 2 bases and 5 bases, there was a span of 13 bases. Here the CDR3 reads CAWSWLVGHNEQFF. Here the CDR3 DNA reads TGTGCCTGGAGTTGGCTTGTTGGTCACAATGAGCAGTTCTTC.

The J gene is TRBJ1-2, the V gene TRBV19; a possible D gene is TRBD1 (6 bases). Germline V CDR1 and CDR2: LNHDA, SQIVND (reference sequence). The CDR3 contains 13 residues. V gave up 5 bases and J gave up 8 bases, with 15 bases separating them. The CDR3 reads CASSLSGGGGYTF. The DNA of the CDR3 is TGTGCCAGTAGTTTATCGGGGGGCGGCGGCTACACCTTC.